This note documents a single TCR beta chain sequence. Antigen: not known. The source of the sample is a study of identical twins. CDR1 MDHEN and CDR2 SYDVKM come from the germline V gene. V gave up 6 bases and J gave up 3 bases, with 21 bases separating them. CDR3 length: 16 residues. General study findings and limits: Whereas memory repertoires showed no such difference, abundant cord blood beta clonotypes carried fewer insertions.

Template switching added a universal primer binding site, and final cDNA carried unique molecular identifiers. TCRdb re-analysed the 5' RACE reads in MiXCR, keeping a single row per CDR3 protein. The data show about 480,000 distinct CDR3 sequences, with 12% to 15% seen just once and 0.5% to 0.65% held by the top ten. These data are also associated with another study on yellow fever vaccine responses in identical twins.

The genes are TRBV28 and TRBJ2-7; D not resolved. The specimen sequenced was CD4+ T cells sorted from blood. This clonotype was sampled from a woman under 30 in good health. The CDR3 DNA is TGTGCCAGCAGCTCCCCGCGGACGGCCAACCTCTACGAGCAGTACTTC. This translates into CASSSPRTANLYEQYF.